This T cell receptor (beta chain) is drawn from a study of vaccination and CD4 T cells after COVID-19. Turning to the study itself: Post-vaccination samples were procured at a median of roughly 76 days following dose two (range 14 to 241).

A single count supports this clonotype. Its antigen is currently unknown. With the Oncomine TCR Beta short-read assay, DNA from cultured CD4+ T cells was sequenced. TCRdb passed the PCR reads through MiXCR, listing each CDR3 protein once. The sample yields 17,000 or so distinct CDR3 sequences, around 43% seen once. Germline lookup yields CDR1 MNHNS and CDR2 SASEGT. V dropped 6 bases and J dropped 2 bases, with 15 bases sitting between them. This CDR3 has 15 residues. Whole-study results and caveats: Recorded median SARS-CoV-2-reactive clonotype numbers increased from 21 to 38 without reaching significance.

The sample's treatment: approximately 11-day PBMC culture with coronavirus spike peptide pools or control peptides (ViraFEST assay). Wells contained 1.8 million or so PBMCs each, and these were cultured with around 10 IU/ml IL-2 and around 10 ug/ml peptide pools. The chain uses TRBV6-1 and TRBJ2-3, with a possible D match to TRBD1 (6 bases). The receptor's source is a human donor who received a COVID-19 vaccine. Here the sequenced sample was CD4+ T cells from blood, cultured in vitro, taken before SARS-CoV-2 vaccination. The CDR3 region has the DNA TGTGCCAGCAGAAGTCGGGACATCTACACAGATACGCAGTATTTT. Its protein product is CASRSRDIYTDTQYF.